A selection of T cell receptor beta chains follows, all from one sample in a study of Ad26.COV2.S vaccination and SARS-CoV-2 variants. The protocol was immunoSEQ multiplex PCR, while the TCRdb copy is restricted to in-frame clones and leaves out a portion. This table holds around 450,000 clones, more than 75% found once. The source material was peripheral blood, sampled in a trial of Ad26.COV2.S vaccine versus placebo. Receptors originate from a person aged 18-65 years who received the Ad26.COV2.S COVID-19 vaccine or a placebo. CDR3s include the opening cysteine and the closing phenylalanine or tryptophan. The D gene is left open where the match is weak. Size tells how often a clone was seen (once, few, many) or the class of an expanded clone, and some rows leave it out.

TGCGCCAGCAGCTTGAGACAGCAAGAGACCCAGTACTTC,CASSLRQQETQYF,NA,TRBV5-1,NA,TRBJ2-5
TGTGCCAGCAGCTTAACAGGACAGAGTTACGAGCAGTACTTC,CASSLTGQSYEQYF,NA,TRBV7-2,once,TRBJ2-7
TGCGCCAGCAGCCTTGGACCTAGCAATCAGCCCCAGCATTTT,CASSLGPSNQPQHF,NA,TRBV5-1,NA,TRBJ1-5
TGTGCCAGCAGTCACCCGGGACAGGGGAATGAAAAACTGTTTTTT,CASSHPGQGNEKLFF,TRBD1,TRBV25-1,NA,TRBJ1-4
TGTGCCAGCAGTTTTTGGCAGGGGCCCTACGAGCAGTACTTC,CASSFWQGPYEQYF,NA,TRBV28,few,TRBJ2-7
TGTGCCTGGAGTGTAAACCGGTTGATTGGCTACACCTTC,CAWSVNRLIGYTF,NA,TRBV30,NA,TRBJ1-2
TGTGCCAGCAGCATGGACAGGGGATACACAGATACGCAGTATTTT,CASSMDRGYTDTQYF,TRBD1,TRBV7-2,NA,TRBJ2-3
TGTGCCAGCAGCTTAAGTCTCAACCGGGAGACGCAGTATTTT,CASSLSLNRETQYF,NA,TRBV5-6,NA,TRBJ2-3
TGTGCCAGCAGTCTATCGCCTGGACAGGGAAATGAGCAGTTCTTC,CASSLSPGQGNEQFF,TRBD1,TRBV6-2/TRBV6-3,NA,TRBJ2-1
TGTGCCAGCAGTGATATGGCCTACGAGCAGTACTTC,CASSDMAYEQYF,NA,TRBV6-1,NA,TRBJ2-7
TGTGCCAGCGATCAAAAGACCGGGACAGGGAGCACAGATACGCAGTATTTT,CASDQKTGTGSTDTQYF,NA,TRBV21-1,NA,TRBJ2-3
TGTGCCAGCAGCCCCCGGGACAAGATAGGAAACACCATATATTTT,CASSPRDKIGNTIYF,NA,TRBV3-1/TRBV3-2,NA,TRBJ1-3
TGTGCCAGCAGCTTAGCCTCGGGGGTCCGGTGGGATACGCAGTATTTT,CASSLASGVRWDTQYF,NA,TRBV7-6,NA,TRBJ2-3